These 19 T cell receptor beta chains were all obtained from the same sample, sequenced in a study of molecular identifiers for immune sequencing clone quantification. Each CDR3 protein is one row after TCRdb ran MiXCR on the PCR reads. The sample holds roughly 300,000 distinct CDR3 sequences; roughly 24% are singletons and the top ten take roughly 0.7%. Specimen: naive CD8+ T cells from blood, with Jurkat cell RNA spiked in. The subset denotes: FACS-sorted CD8+CD4-CCR7+CD45RA+ naive T cells. These receptors came from a human donor in good health. Some libraries in this study had Jurkat cell RNA spiked in.

This clonotype was counted at least ten times. The chain joins TRBV9 to TRBJ2-3; 8 bases are a match to TRBD2. This CDR3 has 16 residues. V lost 0 bases and J lost 9; bases outside the gene matches: 12. CDR1 is SGDLS and CDR2 is YYNGEE in the germline V gene. In DNA form, the CDR3 reads TGTGCCAGCAGCGTAGAGGCGGGACTAGGAAGTGGCACGCAGTATTTT. As protein: CASSVEAGLGSGTQYF.

This clonotype has just a few counts. This may be a read error, as it is one base from a much larger clone. CDR3 protein: CASSYSETDEWAFF. CDR3 nucleotides: TGTGCCAGCAGTTACTCCGAGACGGACGAATGGGCTTTCTTT. The chain is built from TRBV6-5 and TRBJ1-1; no clear D. This CDR3 has 14 amino acids. Between the trimmed V and J ends, which lost 0 bases and 11 bases, there was a span of 16 bases. The germline V gene encodes CDR1 MNHEY and CDR2 SVGAGI.

This clonotype was seen repeatedly, ten times or more. This chain connects TRBV20-1 to TRBJ2-7; TRBD2 matches at 8 bases. This CDR3 has 13 amino acids. The V segment lost 2 bases and the J segment 4 bases; nucleotides outside the gene matches: 4. Germline V gene lookup returns CDR1 DFQATT and CDR2 SNEGSKA (reference sequence). The CDR3 region has the DNA TGCAGTGCTAGACGGGCTAGCGGGTACGAGCAGTACTTC. Translation gives CSARRASGYEQYF.

The V and J genes are TRBV20-1 and TRBJ2-7; TRBD1 might be the D (6 bases). V lost 5 bases and J 0 bases, leaving 14 bases between the germline ends. This CDR3 is built from 14 residues. Looked up from germline, CDR1 is DFQATT and CDR2 is SNEGSKA (reference sequence). CDR3 protein: CSAFSGVYSYEQYF. In nucleotides, the CDR3 is TGCAGTGCTTTTTCAGGGGTTTACTCCTACGAGCAGTACTTC.

This clonotype has a count of ten or more. V is TRBV24-1 and J is TRBJ2-6; either TRBD1 or TRBD2 may fit D (5 bases each). The CDR3 sequence is 13 residues long. Germline lookup yields CDR1 KGHDR and CDR2 SFDVKD. V was cut by 3 bases and J by 8 bases, with 7 bases left in between. As DNA, the CDR3 is TGTGCCACCAGTGATGGGACGTCCAACGTCCTGACTTTC. Translating gives CATSDGTSNVLTF.

Ten or more counts support this clonotype. The chain couples TRBV2 to TRBJ2-7; the D call may be TRBD1 or TRBD2 (7 bases each). The CDR3 spans 14 residues. Trimming shortened V by 6 bases and J by 4 bases, and 16 bases separated the two germline ends. The germline V gene encodes CDR1 SNHLY and CDR2 FYNNEI. The CDR3 region is CASSQGGAEYEQYF. The CDR3 DNA is TGTGCCAGCAGCCAGGGGGGGGCCGAATACGAGCAGTACTTC. The full variable domain, its missing parts supplied by reference TRBV2 and TRBJ2-7, is EPEVTQTPSHQVTQMGQEVILRCVPISNHLYFYWYRQILGQKVEFLVSFYNNEISEKSEIFDDQFSVERPDGSNFTLKIRSTKLEDSAMYFCASSQGGAEYEQYFGPGTRLTVT.

The chain is built from TRBV12-3 or TRBV12-4 and TRBJ2-2; TRBD2 might be the D (6 bases). The length of the CDR3 is 15 residues. Trimming shortened V by 10 bases and J by 6 bases, and 21 bases separated the two germline ends. The CDR3 protein is CATSPMEGQPGELFF. The DNA of the CDR3 is TGTGCCACTAGCCCCATGGAGGGCCAGCCCGGGGAGCTGTTTTTT.

This clonotype was observed a handful of times. One end of the junction is discordant with germline, which a read error may explain. This CDR3 is CASGIGAGGVSYEQCF. CDR3 nucleotide sequence: TGTGCCAGCGGCATAGGTGCGGGAGGCGTCTCCTACGAGCAGTGCTTC. The chain links TRBV7-2 to TRBJ2-7; 8 nucleotides match TRBD2. This CDR3 is 16 amino acids long. From germline, CDR1 is SGHTA and CDR2 FQGNSA.

This clonotype occurred a few times. Given a much more abundant clone one base away, this may be a read error. The V call is TRBV6-2 or TRBV6-3, the J call TRBJ1-5, with D tentatively TRBD1 (5 bases). Trimming took off 6 bases at V and 9 bases at J, with 15 bases between the two ends. The germline gives CDR1 MNHEY, CDR2 SVGEGT. The CDR3 extends over 13 amino acids. The CDR3 DNA sequence: TGTGCCAGCAGCGCAGGGATCTCTCGGCCCCAGCATTTT. Its translation: CASSAGISRPQHF.

This clonotype was seen at least ten times. The rearrangement joins TRBV3-1 to TRBJ2-5; no reliable D call. The V end was cut by 1 base, the J end by 2 bases, with 11 bases between. Germline values: CDR1 LGHDT, CDR2 YNNKEL (reference sequence). CDR3 size: 15 residues. The CDR3 nucleotides read TGTGCCAGCAGCCAAGGTGCCAGACTGCAAGAGACCCAGTACTTC. Its protein product is CASSQGARLQETQYF.

In nucleotides, the CDR3 is TGTGCCAGCAGTTACAGGACAGGGGGCAGTGAAGTCGAGCAGTACTTC. Encoded protein: CASSYRTGGSEVEQYF. The chain uses TRBV6-5 and TRBJ2-7; TRBD1 matches 11 bases. CDR3 length: 16 amino acids. The V segment lost 2 bases and the J segment 6 bases; nucleotides outside the gene matches: 9. Per the germline V gene, CDR1 is MNHEY and CDR2 is SVGAGI.

A word on this clonotype: One end of the junction is discordant with germline, which a read error may explain. The rearrangement uses TRBV10-1 and TRBJ2-7, with D uncertain. The CDR3 covers 15 residues. Germline lookup yields CDR1 WNHNN and CDR2 SYGVQD (reference sequence). The CDR3 nucleotides read TGCGCCAGCAGTGAACCTTCGACTGCGGATTACGGGCAGTACTTC. Residues: CASSEPSTADYGQYF.

This clonotype was found many times. This rearrangement joins TRBV4-1 to TRBJ2-3; D might be TRBD2 (7 bases). The CDR3 has 15 residues. Germline loops: CDR1 MGHRA, CDR2 YSYEKL. Trimming took off 0 bases at V and 4 bases at J, with 11 bases between the two ends. CDR3 in amino acids: CASSQDRGASDTQYF. The CDR3 bases are TGCGCCAGCAGCCAAGACCGGGGGGCGTCAGATACGCAGTATTTT.

This clonotype was seen only a few times. J is TRBJ1-1 and V is TRBV20-1, with D possibly being TRBD1 (6 bases). V shed 0 bases and J shed 0 bases, with 11 bases lying between them. This CDR3 comprises 15 residues. Germline lookup yields CDR1 DFQATT and CDR2 SNEGSKA (reference sequence). This CDR3 is CSAREVGGLNTEAFF. The CDR3 DNA follows: TGCAGTGCTAGAGAAGTTGGGGGCTTGAACACTGAAGCTTTCTTT.

The J gene is TRBJ2-5, the V gene TRBV9, with 15 bases aligning to TRBD2. V lost 4 bases to trimming and J lost 8 bases; unmatched junction nucleotides: 9. The CDR3 is 16 amino acids. Germline CDR1 is SGDLS and CDR2 is YYNGEE. This CDR3 is CASSQEAGLAGGTQYF. In DNA form, the CDR3 reads TGTGCCAGCAGCCAGGAAGCGGGACTAGCGGGAGGTACCCAGTACTTC.

This chain connects TRBV14 to TRBJ1-3; 8 positions match TRBD1. The germline V gene has CDR1 SGHDN and CDR2 FVKESK. V lost 5 bases, J lost 0 bases, and 12 bases stayed unmatched. This CDR3 comprises 18 residues. For the CDR3, the DNA is TGTGCCAGCAGCTTACGATCAGGGGGCTTGGACTCTGGAAACACCATATATTTT. It encodes CASSLRSGGLDSGNTIYF.

The sample holds many counts of this clonotype. The J gene is TRBJ2-3, the V gene TRBV4-2, with D tentatively TRBD2 (6 bases). This CDR3 has 15 amino acids. Trimming pared 3 bases from V and 5 bases from J, leaving 15 bases between. The germline CDR1 and CDR2 sequences are LGHNA and YNFKEQ. CDR3 nucleotides: TGTGCCAGCAGCCAGGGGACTCAAACAGGAGATACGCAGTATTTT. Protein: CASSQGTQTGDTQYF.

This clonotype showed up many times. CDR3 nucleotide sequence: TGTGCCAGCAGCCCCCCCAAAAACATTCAGTACTTC. Translated, it gives CASSPPKNIQYF. The chain recombines TRBV7-9 with TRBJ2-4; D remains ambiguous. The CDR3 runs to 12 residues. V lost 5 bases and J 2 bases, leaving 4 bases between the germline ends. Germline CDR1 is SEHNR and CDR2 is FQNEAQ (reference sequence).

There are many counts of this clonotype. The genes are TRBV10-3 and TRBJ2-7; weak D call: TRBD2 (6 bases). Germline values: CDR1 ENHRY, CDR2 SYGVKD. The CDR3 covers 12 residues. Trimming took off 6 bases at V and 1 base at J, with 7 bases between the two ends. CDR3: CAIRGTSYEQYF. In DNA, the CDR3 is TGTGCCATCAGAGGGACTTCCTACGAGCAGTACTTC.